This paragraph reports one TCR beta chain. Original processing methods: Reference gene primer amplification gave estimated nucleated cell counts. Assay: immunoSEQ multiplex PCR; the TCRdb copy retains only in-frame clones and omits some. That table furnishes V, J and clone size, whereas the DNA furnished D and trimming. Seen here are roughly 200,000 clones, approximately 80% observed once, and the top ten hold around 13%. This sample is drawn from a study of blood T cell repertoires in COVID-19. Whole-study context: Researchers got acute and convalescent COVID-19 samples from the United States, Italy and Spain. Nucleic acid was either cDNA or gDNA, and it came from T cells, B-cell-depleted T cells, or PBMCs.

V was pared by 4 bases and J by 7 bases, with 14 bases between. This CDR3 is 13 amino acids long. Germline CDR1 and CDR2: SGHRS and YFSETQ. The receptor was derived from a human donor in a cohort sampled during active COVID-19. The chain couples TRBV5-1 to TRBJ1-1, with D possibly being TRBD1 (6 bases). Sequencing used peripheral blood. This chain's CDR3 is CASSDRTEHEAFF. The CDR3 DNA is TGCGCCAGCAGCGACCGGACAGAACATGAAGCTTTCTTT.